Below, one TCR beta chain is given with its context. This sample was included in a study of OX40 agonist ivuxolimab in advanced cancers. For the study at large: Dose-escalation patients were diagnosed with hepatocellular carcinoma, melanoma, renal cell cancer or head and neck cancer.

Blood samples were obtained at baseline, cycle 4 day 1, and cycle 7 day 1. Germline lookup yields CDR1 SNHLY and CDR2 FYNNEI. V was shortened by 5 bases and J by 4 bases, with 14 bases between the two germline ends. This CDR3 has 14 residues. Some clones are missing from TCRdb's copy, which holds only in-frame ones; the method was immunoSEQ multiplex PCR. The table lists 55,000 to 70,000 clones, approximately 82% of them singletons. This sample comprised CD4+ or CD8+ T cells sorted from blood, obtained in a trial of the OX40 agonist ivuxolimab. V and J are TRBV2 and TRBJ1-2, with TRBD1 as a possible D gene (5 bases). The clonotype originates from an adult with an advanced solid tumor such as melanoma, head and neck, liver or kidney cancer. CDR3 protein: CASSTSQGPYGYTF. In nucleotides, the CDR3 is TGTGCCAGCAGTACCTCCCAGGGACCCTATGGCTACACCTTC. The whole variable domain, filled in from reference TRBV2 and TRBJ1-2, reads EPEVTQTPSHQVTQMGQEVILRCVPISNHLYFYWYRQILGQKVEFLVSFYNNEISEKSEIFDDQFSVERPDGSNFTLKIRSTKLEDSAMYFCASSTSQGPYGYTFGSGTRLTVV.